The clone carrying this T cell receptor (beta chain) has just a few counts. Its antigen is undetermined. The authors ran a second PCR of about 6 to 12 cycles using a sample-barcoded 5' primer and a J-beta primer mix. Each CDR3 protein gets one entry after TCRdb re-called the 5' RACE reads with MiXCR. The sample contains about 1,400,000 distinct CDR3 sequences, approximately 60% of which appear only once. The draw of peripheral blood yielded approximately 10 milliliters from each donor. Germline V gives CDR1 MDHEN, CDR2 SYDVKM. The CDR3 totals 16 residues. With 5 bases clipped from V and 4 bases from J, the junction kept 12 bases outside the gene matches. The data derive from a study of blood T cells in healthy people across ages. Whole-study findings and limits: Underestimates were what the diversity estimates from one million T cells were considered to be.

This clonotype was obtained from a man younger than 30 in good health. The V call is TRBV28, the J call TRBJ2-5; 8 bases align to TRBD2. Sequenced: blood. CDR3 coding DNA: TGTGCCAGCAGTCCCCTGACGGGGGGGGACCGAGAGACCCAGTACTTC. It translates to CASSPLTGGDRETQYF.